Shown below are 3 T cell receptor beta chains from a single sample sequenced in a study of OX40 agonist ivuxolimab in advanced cancers. The table came from immunoSEQ multiplex PCR; TCRdb's copy has only in-frame clones and leaves some out. The sample shows roughly 44,000 clones, 65% to 85% of them seen only once. This specimen consisted of CD4+ or CD8+ T cells sorted from blood, obtained in a trial of the OX40 agonist ivuxolimab. These receptors all stem from an adult with an advanced solid tumor such as melanoma, head and neck, liver or kidney cancer.

This rearrangement joins TRBV5-4 to TRBJ1-2; no clear D gene. The CDR3 runs 13 residues. V lost 0 bases and J 5 bases, leaving 8 bases between the germline ends. Germline V lookup: CDR1 SGHNT, CDR2 YYREEE (reference sequence). CDR3 DNA sequence: TGTGCCAGCAGCTTGGACAGCCAATATGGCTACACCTTC. It encodes CASSLDSQYGYTF.

In its sample, this clone is medium-sized. In DNA form, the CDR3 reads TGTGCCAGCAGCTCAACCGGGACTAGCGCCTACGAGCAGTACTTC. It is translated as CASSSTGTSAYEQYF. The rearrangement joins TRBV7-2 to TRBJ2-7; 10 bases agree with TRBD2. Germline assignment: CDR1 SGHTA and CDR2 FQGNSA. V shed 4 bases and J 2 bases; nucleotides not matched to a gene: 5. CDR3 size: 15 residues.

V usage is TRBV2 and J usage is TRBJ1-4; no clear D. CDR1 SNHLY and CDR2 FYNNEI come from the germline V gene. The V gene lost 5 bases and the J gene lost 4 bases, with 14 bases spanning the gap. The CDR3 totals 15 residues. DNA for the CDR3: TGTGCCAGCAGTCCGGACGGAGCGGGTAATGAAAAACTGTTTTTT. This translates into CASSPDGAGNEKLFF.